Below, 27 T cell receptor beta chains from the same sample are listed, as sequenced in a study of cytomegalovirus exposure and HLA in healthy donors. PCR primers comprised 60 Vbeta and 13 Jbeta primers. Sequencing was performed with immunoSEQ multiplex PCR; in TCRdb, only in-frame clones are kept and a portion is missing. The table lists about 82,000 clones, approximately 74% of them singletons. Sequenced sample: PBMCs. The receptors originated from a woman in her forties or fifties in good health and CMV-seropositive.

The chain recombines TRBV25-1 with TRBJ1-4; a weak D match, TRBD1 (6 bases). V was shortened by 3 bases and J by 6 bases, with 14 bases between the two germline ends. This CDR3 has 15 amino acids. The germline CDR1 and CDR2 sequences are MGHDK and SYGVNS. As DNA, the CDR3 is TGTGCCAGCAGTGACACTGGGGGGGCTCATGAAAAACTGTTTTTT. Translating gives CASSDTGGAHEKLFF.

The chain has TRBV4-1 and TRBJ2-7; 7 nucleotides match TRBD2. The CDR3 loop spans 16 amino acids. J was trimmed by 4 bases and V by 5 bases; bases with no gene match: 14. CDR1 is MGHRA, CDR2 YSYEKL, per germline. The DNA of the CDR3 is TGCGCCAGCAGCTCGTCAGCGGGGACTGCCCGTTACGAGCAGTACTTC. This translates into CASSSSAGTARYEQYF.

For this clone: The sample carries other DNA sequences with the same CDR3. J is TRBJ1-5 and V is TRBV18, with D possibly being TRBD1 (6 bases). Germline lookup yields CDR1 KGHSH and CDR2 LQKENI. The CDR3 is 13 amino acids. V lost 5 bases, J lost 1 base, and 6 bases lay in between. The CDR3 here is CASSGQSNQPQHF. The DNA for the CDR3 is TGTGCCAGCTCAGGACAGAGCAATCAGCCCCAGCATTTT.

V gene TRBV20-1 combines with J gene TRBJ2-1; TRBD2 might be the D (6 bases). Deletions cut 4 bases from V and 7 bases from J, with 8 bases between. Germline V gene data show CDR1 as DFQATT and CDR2 as SNEGSKA (reference sequence). The CDR3 loop spans 11 amino acids. CDR3 region: CSAIRGNEQFF. The CDR3 DNA sequence: TGCAGTGCTATACGGGGGAATGAGCAGTTCTTC.

CDR3 sequence reads: CASSARAETEAFF. CDR3 in DNA: TGTGCCAGCAGTGCCAGGGCTGAGACTGAAGCTTTCTTT. The chain links TRBV6-1 to TRBJ1-1; TRBD1 might be the D (5 bases). The CDR3 is 13 amino acids. Germline CDR1 reads MNHNS; CDR2 reads SASEGT. Trimming took 4 bases from V and 5 from J, leaving 11 bases between them.

V and J are TRBV19 and TRBJ2-3; no clear D. CDR1 is LNHDA, CDR2 SQIVND, per germline (reference sequence). Trimming took off 6 bases at V and 0 bases at J, with 10 bases between the two ends. CDR3 length: 14 amino acids. This CDR3 reads CASRQAFSTDTQYF. The CDR3 DNA follows: TGTGCCAGTAGGCAGGCCTTTAGCACAGATACGCAGTATTTT.

This clone has just a few counts. The CDR3 nucleotides are TGTGCCATCAGTCCCGACAGGGTTTATACCGGGGAGCTGTTTTTT. Translated, it gives CAISPDRVYTGELFF. The chain links TRBV10-3 to TRBJ2-2, with 7 bases fitting TRBD1. Germline V lookup: CDR1 ENHRY, CDR2 SYGVKD. The trim removed 5 bases at V and 5 bases at J, leaving 8 bases unmatched. CDR3 length: 15 amino acids.

This clone appeared once. This rearrangement joins TRBV14 to TRBJ2-3, with TRBD2 identical over 7 bases. Germline V gene data show CDR1 as SGHDN and CDR2 as FVKESK. The CDR3 consists of 17 residues. Unmatched junction bases numbered 10, after V lost 4 bases and J lost 0 bases. In DNA form, the CDR3 reads TGTGCCAGCAGCCCATCCTTAGGGACTACCAGCACAGATACGCAGTATTTT. Residues: CASSPSLGTTSTDTQYF.

The V call is TRBV4-1, the J call TRBJ2-3; 8 positions match TRBD1. Trimming at V came to 1 base and at J to 5 bases, leaving 8 bases not matched to a gene. In germline, CDR1 is MGHRA, CDR2 YSYEKL. CDR3 size: 16 residues. This chain's CDR3 is CASSQVSGGAEDTQYF. In DNA, the CDR3 is TGCGCCAGCAGCCAAGTTTCAGGGGGCGCGGAAGATACGCAGTATTTT.

This chain uses TRBV19 with TRBJ2-7, with D possibly being TRBD2 (7 bases). CDR3 length equals 14 residues. In germline, CDR1 is LNHDA, CDR2 SQIVND (reference sequence). The V and J ends lost 3 bases and 4 bases respectively, with 13 bases between them. CDR3 sequence reads: CASSMVGGLYEQYF. The CDR3 nucleotides read TGTGCCAGTAGTATGGTCGGGGGGCTATACGAGCAGTACTTC.

The chain carries TRBV30 and TRBJ2-1; TRBD2 matches 7 bases. Germline V gene lookup returns CDR1 GTSNPN and CDR2 SVGIG (reference sequence). The junction had 3 bases not matched to a gene; V was cut back by 4 bases and J by 3 bases. This CDR3 has 13 amino acids. The CDR3 bases are TGTGCCTGGAAGCGGGACTTCTACAATGAGCAGTTCTTC. It is translated as CAWKRDFYNEQFF.

This clone has more than one count but fewer than ten. The V gene is TRBV15, the J gene TRBJ2-3; 7 bases map to TRBD1. The CDR3 totals 14 residues. Germline lookup yields CDR1 LNHNV and CDR2 YYDKDF (reference sequence). V dropped 7 bases and J dropped 4; count of bases not matched to a gene: 8. The CDR3 nucleotides read TGTGCCACCACCCTAGACAGGGAGTCAGATACGCAGTATTTT. This translates into CATTLDRESDTQYF.

The chain links TRBV20-1 to TRBJ2-3; no clear D. Germline CDR1 DFQATT, CDR2 SNEGSKA (reference sequence). With 3 bases removed from V and 5 bases from J, the gap between germline ends came to 3 bases. This CDR3 is built from 10 residues. The DNA for the CDR3 is TGCAGTGCTAGCGGAGATACGCAGTATTTT. Translated: CSASGDTQYF.

The chain links TRBV11-3 to TRBJ2-5, with TRBD2 matching over 10 bases. The CDR3 length is 19 residues. The V gene end was trimmed by 5 bases and the J gene end by 2 bases; junction bases not matched to a gene: 17. Germline V CDR1 and CDR2: SGHNT, YENEEA. DNA for the CDR3: TGTGCCAGCAGCCCTAGAGGAAGCGGGAGGGCCAGGGGGCAAGAGACCCAGTACTTC. Amino acids: CASSPRGSGRARGQETQYF.

The chain has TRBV5-1 and TRBJ2-7; 8 bases are a match to TRBD2. From germline, CDR1 is SGHRS and CDR2 YFSETQ. Trimming cost V 0 bases and J 3 bases; bases outside gene matches: 5. CDR3 length: 15 residues. The CDR3 nucleotides are TGCGCCAGCAGCTTGGACAGCGGGAGTCTCTACGAGCAGTACTTC. Protein: CASSLDSGSLYEQYF. The full variable domain, rest sourced from reference TRBV5-1 and TRBJ2-7, is KAGVTQTPRYLIKTRGQQVTLSCSPISGHRSVSWYQQTPGQGLQFLFEYFSETQRNKGNFPGRFSGRQFSNSRSEMNVSTLELGDSALYLCASSLDSGSLYEQYFGPGTRLTVT.

The V gene is TRBV30, the J gene TRBJ1-2; 7 bases are shared with TRBD1. CDR1 and CDR2 from the germline V gene are GTSNPN and SVGIG (reference sequence). There are 14 residues in the CDR3. V lost 0 bases to trimming and J lost 3 bases; unmatched junction nucleotides: 4. The CDR3: CAWSVSQGDYGYTF. CDR3 in DNA: TGTGCCTGGAGTGTATCGCAGGGGGACTATGGCTACACCTTC.

As DNA, the CDR3 is TGTGCCAGCAGCCCTGGCAGCGGACAGGGTGGGGTCACCGGGGAGCTGTTTTTT. Translating it yields CASSPGSGQGGVTGELFF. V usage is TRBV11-3 and J usage is TRBJ2-2, with 8 bases fitting TRBD1. Germline lookup yields CDR1 SGHNT and CDR2 YENEEA. The junction had 15 bases not matched to a gene; V was cut back by 5 bases and J by 4 bases. This CDR3 spans 18 amino acids.

The chain joins TRBV5-1 to TRBJ2-7; 7 bases fit TRBD2. J was trimmed by 4 bases and V by 4 bases; bases with no gene match: 5. Germline CDR1 SGHRS, CDR2 YFSETQ. CDR3 length: 13 amino acids. In DNA, the CDR3 is TGCGCCAGCAGCCCTCCTAGCGGATACGAGCAGTACTTC. It codes for CASSPPSGYEQYF.

This clone has just one count. The rearrangement joins TRBV6-4 to TRBJ2-1, with 9 bases that match TRBD2. With V trimmed by 5 bases and J by 8 bases, 7 bases remained unmatched. The CDR3 is made up of 14 amino acids. The germline V gene encodes CDR1 MRHNA and CDR2 SNTAGT. The CDR3 region is CASSTSAGGDEQFF. CDR3 DNA sequence: TGTGCCAGCAGTACCTCAGCGGGAGGAGATGAGCAGTTCTTC.

The CDR3 DNA follows: TGTGCCAGCACTGAGGCTAGCGAGGGGAAGCAGTACTTC. Protein: CASTEASEGKQYF. The V and J genes are TRBV28 and TRBJ2-7; possible D gene TRBD2, 6 bases. There are 13 residues in the CDR3. The germline CDR1 and CDR2 sequences are MDHEN and SYDVKM. V was cut by 7 bases and J by 8 bases, with 18 bases left in between.

This clone was picked up a small number of times. The V and J genes are TRBV19 and TRBJ1-4; 7 bases line up with TRBD1. J was trimmed by 10 bases and V by 6 bases; bases with no gene match: 8. The CDR3 has 13 amino acids. The V gene's germline CDR1 is LNHDA and CDR2 SQIVND (reference sequence). In DNA form, the CDR3 reads TGTGCCAGTAGGACCCCGGACAGGAGAAAACTGTTTTTT. Protein sequence: CASRTPDRRKLFF. The full variable domain, its missing parts supplied by reference TRBV19 and TRBJ1-4, is DGGITQSPKYLFRKEGQNVTLSCEQNLNHDAMYWYRQDPGQGLRLIYYSQIVNDFQKGDIAEGYSVSREKKESFPLTVTSAQKNPTAFYLCASRTPDRRKLFFGSGTQLSVL.

This sequence joins TRBV29-1 and TRBJ1-2, with a tentative D call TRBD1 (6 bases). The CDR3 contains 12 residues. With 4 bases removed from V and 6 bases from J, the gap between germline ends came to 12 bases. Looked up from germline, CDR1 is SQVTM and CDR2 is ANQGSEA. The DNA for the CDR3 is TGCAGCGTTGGAGGAGGGGGGGATGGCTACACCTTC. Its protein is CSVGGGGDGYTF.

This clone was seen only once. The chain is built from TRBV6-5 and TRBJ2-5; D remains unclear. Germline V gene sequence: CDR1 MNHEY, CDR2 SVGAGI. The length of the CDR3 is 14 residues. The germline V and J ends were trimmed by 1 base and 4 bases, with 10 bases remaining between them. For the CDR3, the DNA is TGTGCCAGCAGTTACTTGGGCTACTCAGAGACCCAGTACTTC. This encodes CASSYLGYSETQYF.

The rearrangement joins TRBV7-8 to TRBJ1-5, with TRBD1 matching over 8 bases. V trimming: 1 base; J trimming: 6 bases; junction bases outside the gene matches: 8. From germline, CDR1 is SGHVS and CDR2 FQNEAQ. This CDR3 spans 16 amino acids. The CDR3 loop is CASSLGPQGAPQPQHF. The CDR3 DNA sequence: TGTGCCAGCAGCTTAGGGCCCCAGGGGGCGCCTCAGCCCCAGCATTTT.

As to this clone: One end of the junction is discordant with germline, which a read error may explain. This chain links TRBV7-7 with TRBJ2-7; the match to TRBD1 covers 7 bases. The CDR3 is 13 residues long. Germline values: CDR1 SSHAT, CDR2 FNYEAQ (reference sequence). The CDR3 sequence: CASSNDRAGEQYF. In DNA, the CDR3 is TGTGCTAGCAGCAACGACAGGGCCGGCGAGCAGTACTTC.

J is TRBJ2-7 and V is TRBV11-3; 8 nucleotides match TRBD1. The CDR3 runs 12 residues. V lost 5 bases, J lost 3 bases, and 0 bases stayed unmatched. Germline CDR1 is SGHNT and CDR2 is YENEEA. The DNA for the CDR3 is TGTGCCAGCAGCGGACAGGGCTACGAGCAGTACTTC. It specifies CASSGQGYEQYF.

The chain couples TRBV6-6 to TRBJ1-1; a weak D match, TRBD1 (5 bases). CDR1 is MNHNY, CDR2 SVGAGI, per germline (reference sequence). V lost 4 bases, J lost 4 bases, and 16 bases lay in between. This CDR3 comprises 15 residues. CDR3 nucleotides: TGTGCCAGCAGTTCTCTAGGCGCTGGGGCCACTGAAGCTTTCTTT. Amino acid sequence: CASSSLGAGATEAFF.